These 17 T cell receptor beta chains were sequenced from one sample in a study of OX40 agonist ivuxolimab in advanced cancers. Sequenced by immunoSEQ multiplex PCR; TCRdb stores in-frame clones only, minus some. In the table there are around 100,000 clones, around 89% of which are singletons. Specimen: CD4+ or CD8+ T cells sorted from blood, collected in a trial of the OX40 agonist ivuxolimab. The receptors shown here come from an adult with an advanced solid tumor such as melanoma, head and neck, liver or kidney cancer.

This chain connects TRBV5-6 to TRBJ1-5; D unclear. CDR3 length: 13 residues. CDR1 is SGHDT, CDR2 YYEEEE, per germline. Trimming pared 2 bases from V and 1 base from J, leaving 4 bases between. CDR3 DNA: TGTGCCAGCAGCTTCCGAAGCAATCAGCCCCAGCATTTT. This translates into CASSFRSNQPQHF.

The chain links TRBV11-2 to TRBJ1-3; the match to TRBD1 covers 7 bases. The CDR3 spans 14 residues. V lost 6 bases, J lost 4 bases, and 6 bases stayed unmatched. CDR1 and CDR2 (germline): SGHAT, FQNNGV. The CDR3 loop is CASRRQGFGNTIYF. The CDR3 region has the DNA TGTGCCAGCAGACGACAGGGTTTCGGAAACACCATATATTTT.

This chain uses TRBV5-4 with TRBJ1-3; D unresolved. V was pared by 0 bases and J by 0 bases, with 7 bases between. The CDR3 is made up of 15 amino acids. Per the germline V gene, CDR1 is SGHNT and CDR2 is YYREEE (reference sequence). This CDR3 is CASSLGINSGNTIYF. The CDR3 bases are TGTGCCAGCAGCTTGGGCATTAACTCTGGAAACACCATATATTTT. Drawing the rest from reference TRBV5-4 and TRBJ1-3, the complete variable domain is ETGVTQSPTHLIKTRGQQVTLRCSSQSGHNTVSWYQQALGQGPQFIFQYYREEENGRGNFPPRFSGLQFPNYSSELNVNALELDDSALYLCASSLGINSGNTIYFGEGSWLTVV.

The chain employs TRBV10-3 and TRBJ1-3, with unresolved D. Germline V gene data show CDR1 as ENHRY and CDR2 as SYGVKD. The CDR3 is made up of 14 amino acids. Trimming took off 6 bases at V and 0 bases at J, with 9 bases between the two ends. Here the CDR3 DNA reads TGTGCCATCAGCGGCCGAATCTCTGGAAACACCATATATTTT. Its translation: CAISGRISGNTIYF.

The CDR3 is CASSPRGQGIAEAFF. The DNA for the CDR3 is TGTGCCAGCAGCCCGCGGGGACAGGGAATCGCTGAAGCTTTCTTT. The chain combines TRBV5-5 with TRBJ1-1; the match to TRBD1 covers 9 bases. Germline V gene lookup returns CDR1 SGHKS and CDR2 YYEKEE (reference sequence). The J segment lost 6 bases and the V segment lost 4 bases, leaving 10 bases of the junction unmatched. The CDR3 runs to 15 residues.

This clone showed up just once. The rearrangement joins TRBV5-1 to TRBJ1-3, with D possibly being TRBD1 (5 bases). The germline gives CDR1 SGHRS, CDR2 YFSETQ. Trimming pared 3 bases from V and 3 bases from J, leaving 13 bases between. This CDR3 is 15 amino acids long. The CDR3 nucleotides read TGCGCCAGCAGCTCGACCCAGGGAGGTGGAAACACCATATATTTT. It is translated as CASSSTQGGGNTIYF.

This clone was seen only a few times. Here the CDR3 reads CACHYTEAFF. CDR3 coding DNA: TGTGCCTGTCACTACACTGAAGCTTTCTTT. The rearrangement joins TRBV30 to TRBJ1-1, with unresolved D. V was clipped by 6 bases and J by 3 bases, with 5 bases between them. This CDR3 comprises 10 residues. CDR1 GTSNPN and CDR2 SVGIG come from the germline V gene (reference sequence).

This sequence joins TRBV27 and TRBJ2-1, with 11 bases fitting TRBD2. Germline-derived CDR1 and CDR2 are MNHEY and SMNVEV (reference sequence). Trimming removed 0 bases from V and 6 bases from J; junction bases left unmatched: 4. The CDR3 loop spans 16 amino acids. CDR3 protein: CASSLSIAGGVNEQFF. CDR3 bases: TGTGCCAGCAGTTTATCAATAGCGGGGGGGGTCAATGAGCAGTTCTTC.

The chain uses TRBV6-6 and TRBJ2-1; no reliable D call. Germline CDR1 is MNHNY and CDR2 is SVGAGI (reference sequence). Trimming stripped 2 bases from V and 3 bases from J, with 11 bases between. The CDR3 runs 15 residues. The CDR3 DNA reads as TGTGCCAGCAGTTACAGCCCCCTCAACTACAATGAGCAGTTCTTC. It codes for CASSYSPLNYNEQFF.

This sequence joins TRBV30 and TRBJ1-5, with D hard to call. CDR1 is GTSNPN and CDR2 is SVGIG in the germline V gene (reference sequence). The CDR3 has 14 amino acids. With 0 bases removed from V and 5 bases from J, the gap between germline ends came to 11 bases. This CDR3 is CAWSVLTHDQPQHF. CDR3 nucleotides: TGTGCCTGGAGTGTACTGACTCACGATCAGCCCCAGCATTTT. Drawing the rest from reference TRBV30 and TRBJ1-5, the complete variable domain is SQTIHQWPATLVQPVGSPLSLECTVEGTSNPNLYWYRQAAGRGLQLLFYSVGIGQISSEVPQNLSASRPQDRQFILSSKKLLLSDSGFYLCAWSVLTHDQPQHFGDGTRLSIL.

This chain links TRBV13 with TRBJ2-3; 12 nucleotides line up with TRBD2. V lost 3 bases and J lost 4; bases outside the gene matches: 8. The V gene's germline CDR1 is PRHDT and CDR2 FYEKMQ (reference sequence). CDR3 length: 17 residues. CDR3: CASSFSSGGAGADTQYF. DNA for the CDR3: TGTGCCAGCAGCTTCTCTAGCGGGGGGGCCGGGGCAGATACGCAGTATTTT.

This clone was seen just once. The chain couples TRBV6-5 to TRBJ2-7; tentatively, D is TRBD2 (6 bases). Trimming left V 5 bases short and J 8 bases short, with 16 bases between. Germline assignment: CDR1 MNHEY and CDR2 SVGAGI. The CDR3 length is 13 residues. CDR3 DNA: TGTGCCAGCAGTCCTCCGGGACTTTCCAAGCAGTACTTC. Its protein is CASSPPGLSKQYF.

The rearrangement uses TRBV19 and TRBJ1-5; 7 bases fit TRBD1. CDR3 length: 16 amino acids. Germline assignment: CDR1 LNHDA and CDR2 SQIVND (reference sequence). V lost 6 bases and J lost 0; bases outside the gene matches: 8. CDR3 amino acids: CASRQRTGYSNQPQHF. As DNA, the CDR3 is TGTGCCAGTAGACAGAGGACAGGCTATAGCAATCAGCCCCAGCATTTT. Drawing the rest from reference TRBV19 and TRBJ1-5, the complete variable domain is DGGITQSPKYLFRKEGQNVTLSCEQNLNHDAMYWYRQDPGQGLRLIYYSQIVNDFQKGDIAEGYSVSREKKESFPLTVTSAQKNPTAFYLCASRQRTGYSNQPQHFGDGTRLSIL.

The gene calls are TRBV10-2 and TRBJ1-5; possibly TRBD1 for D (6 bases). The CDR3 extends over 14 amino acids. Germline CDR1 WSHSY, CDR2 SAAADI. Trimming removed 10 bases from V and 3 bases from J, with 16 bases in between. The CDR3 DNA follows: TGCGCCACCTCTTGGACAGCGACCAATCAGCCCCAGCATTTT. Translation gives CATSWTATNQPQHF.

This chain uses TRBV6-4 with TRBJ1-3; TRBD1 aligns across 8 bases. The CDR3 consists of 15 residues. Germline-derived CDR1 and CDR2 are MRHNA and SNTAGT. V lost 3 bases to trimming and J lost 0 bases; unmatched junction nucleotides: 1. The CDR3 protein is CASSETGDSGNTIYF. Here the CDR3 DNA reads TGTGCCAGCAGTGAGACAGGGGACTCTGGAAACACCATATATTTT.

The chain recombines TRBV9 with TRBJ1-4; D gene uncertain. Germline-derived CDR1 and CDR2 are SGDLS and YYNGEE. V lost 0 bases and J lost 5, with 11 bases in between. The CDR3 length is 15 residues. In nucleotides, the CDR3 is TGTGCCAGCAGCGTAGGGCACCGGGAGAATGAAAAACTGTTTTTT. Protein: CASSVGHRENEKLFF. Together with reference TRBV9 and TRBJ1-4, the CDR3 gives the full variable domain: DSGVTQTPKHLITATGQRVTLRCSPRSGDLSVYWYQQSLDQGLQFLIQYYNGEERAKGNILERFSAQQFPDLHSELNLSSLELGDSALYFCASSVGHRENEKLFFGSGTQLSVL.

The J gene is TRBJ2-1, the V gene TRBV9, with 16 nucleotides matching TRBD2. V trimming: 4 bases; J trimming: 4 bases; junction bases outside the gene matches: 14. Germline values: CDR1 SGDLS, CDR2 YYNGEE. The length of the CDR3 is 20 residues. The CDR3 coding sequence is TGTGCCAGCAGCCCACCCCCGGGACTAGCGGGGGGGCGTAGGTACAATGAGCAGTTCTTC. Its protein product is CASSPPPGLAGGRRYNEQFF.